The source of this T cell receptor (beta chain) is a study of Graves' ophthalmopathy and Graves' hyperthyroidism. A word on this clonotype: The antigen is not known.

V lost 6 bases to trimming and J lost 4 bases; unmatched junction nucleotides: 8. Germline CDR1 and CDR2: MGHDK and SYGVNS. The CDR3 is 16 amino acids. Overall study findings and caveats: From stable hyperthyroidism, ophthalmopathy was separated by a 13-signature model with just under 90% sensitivity and around 80% specificity. Blood also carried most expanded thyroid clonotypes exceeding 0.001 frequency.

For repertoire sequencing, the TCR beta CDR3 regions were amplified from RNA transcripts. Second-round multiplex PCR came after a first-round RT-PCR that employed HTBI primers. TCRdb re-analysed the multiplex PCR reads in MiXCR, keeping a single row per CDR3 protein. The sample has some 750,000 distinct CDR3 sequences; 40% are singletons. Those donors who had ophthalmopathy presented with moderate-to-severe activity, a CAS of ≥3, a NOSPECS of ≥4 and a duration under 3 months. Certain patients, namely those with other autoimmune diseases, uncontrolled infections, pregnancy or lactation, were excluded.

The receptor's source is an adult man with Graves' ophthalmopathy. This sequence joins TRBV25-1 and TRBJ2-2; the match to TRBD1 covers 10 bases. The sequenced material came from peripheral blood. Here the CDR3 DNA reads TGTGCCAGCAGCTTAGTGGACAGGGGGGTCACCGGGGAGCTGTTTTTT. Translated, it gives CASSLVDRGVTGELFF.